This entry lists 21 T cell receptor beta chains sequenced from one sample in a study of memory CD4+ T cells and cytomegalovirus serostatus. Sequencing used immunoSEQ multiplex PCR; TCRdb keeps in-frame clones, though not all of them. The repertoire includes some 67,000 clones, about 75% of them detected once, and around 4.3% sits in the top ten. Single viable CD3+CD4+CD8-CD45RO+ cells were sorted as the memory CD4+ T cells. Material for sequencing was memory CD4+ T cells from blood. These receptors were taken from an adult in good health and CMV-seropositive.

The chain is built from TRBV28 and TRBJ1-2; 8 positions match TRBD1. The ends lost 5 bases at V and 9 bases at J; junction bases unmatched: 8. The CDR3 runs 13 residues. CDR1 is MDHEN and CDR2 is SYDVKM in the germline V gene. CDR3 protein: CASSGQGTRSYTF. Written as DNA, the CDR3 is TGTGCCAGCAGTGGACAGGGAACAAGGAGCTACACCTTC.

This clone was counted a few times. This chain uses TRBV7-9 with TRBJ2-1; 11 nucleotides match TRBD2. V was clipped by 5 bases and J by 10 bases; unmatched bases: 10. The CDR3 consists of 15 residues. Germline CDR1 is SEHNR and CDR2 is FQNEAQ (reference sequence). The CDR3 sequence is CASSPASTSGKEQFF. The CDR3 DNA follows: TGTGCCAGCAGCCCTGCTTCGACTAGCGGGAAAGAGCAGTTCTTC.

This clone has just a few counts. This chain joins TRBV11-2 and TRBJ1-3; D remains ambiguous. This CDR3 is 12 amino acids long. Germline assignment: CDR1 SGHAT and CDR2 FQNNGV. V lost 8 bases to trimming and J lost 3 bases, with 8 bases between them. CDR3 sequence: CASGQVGNTIYF. The CDR3 nucleotides are TGTGCCAGCGGGCAGGTTGGAAACACCATATATTTT.

V is TRBV5-4 and J is TRBJ1-2, with D tentatively TRBD1 (5 bases). This CDR3 comprises 14 residues. Germline V gene sequence: CDR1 SGHNT, CDR2 YYREEE (reference sequence). Trimming stripped 4 bases from V and 0 bases from J, with 10 bases between. This CDR3 reads CASSPGGANYGYTF. Written as DNA, the CDR3 is TGTGCCAGCAGCCCCGGGGGGGCTAACTATGGCTACACCTTC.

The chain joins TRBV6-1 to TRBJ2-1; D may be TRBD2 (7 bases). The CDR3 is 13 amino acids. V dropped 6 bases and J dropped 8 bases, with 14 bases sitting between them. Germline values: CDR1 MNHNS, CDR2 SASEGT. CDR3 sequence (DNA): TGTGCCAGCAGGGGAGGGGGGTTTGATGAGCAGTTCTTC. This gives the protein CASRGGGFDEQFF.

The chain is built from TRBV19 and TRBJ2-7; TRBD1 agrees at 7 bases. Germline V gene data show CDR1 as LNHDA and CDR2 as SQIVND (reference sequence). CDR3 length: 16 amino acids. The trim removed 5 bases at V and 7 bases at J, leaving 17 bases unmatched. CDR3 region: CASSPRGRGMASEQYF. The CDR3 DNA reads as TGTGCCAGTAGTCCCCGCGGCAGGGGGATGGCTAGTGAGCAGTACTTC.

This clone was counted once. The rearrangement joins TRBV6-5 to TRBJ1-2; D call uncertain. The CDR3 is 15 amino acids. Trimming pared 0 bases from V and 6 bases from J, leaving 14 bases between. The V gene's germline CDR1 is MNHEY and CDR2 SVGAGI. CDR3 nucleotide sequence: TGTGCCAGCAGTTACTCGTTTAAGGCGCTTGATGGCTACACCTTC. This gives the protein CASSYSFKALDGYTF.

The rearrangement uses TRBV27 and TRBJ2-5; 9 nucleotides agree with TRBD2. V gave up 8 bases and J gave up 1 base; unmatched junction bases: 17. The CDR3 contains 18 residues. Germline CDR1 and CDR2: MNHEY and SMNVEV (reference sequence). CDR3: CASRGGNGAGGSQETQYF. CDR3 DNA: TGTGCCAGCCGGGGGGGAAATGGAGCGGGAGGCTCCCAAGAGACCCAGTACTTC.

The chain recombines TRBV11-2 with TRBJ2-3; D is perhaps TRBD2 (7 bases). There are 16 residues in the CDR3. Between the trimmed V and J ends, which lost 7 bases and 2 bases, there was a span of 19 bases. Looked up from germline, CDR1 is SGHAT and CDR2 is FQNNGV. The CDR3 sequence: CASNPVGGADTDTQYF. CDR3 nucleotides: TGTGCCAGCAACCCGGTTGGGGGGGCCGACACAGATACGCAGTATTTT.

The J gene is TRBJ2-5, the V gene TRBV5-4, with a possible D match to TRBD1 (5 bases). The germline V and J ends were trimmed by 7 bases and 3 bases, with 10 bases remaining between them. CDR3 length: 12 amino acids. In germline, CDR1 is SGHNT, CDR2 YYREEE (reference sequence). In nucleotides, the CDR3 is TGTGCCAGCGGGGCGGACAAAGAGACCCAGTACTTC. Its translation is CASGADKETQYF.

V usage is TRBV10-3 and J usage is TRBJ2-7; 9 nucleotides line up with TRBD1. This CDR3 contains 14 residues. V was clipped by 4 bases and J by 6 bases; unmatched bases: 7. Germline assignment: CDR1 ENHRY and CDR2 SYGVKD. CDR3 DNA sequence: TGTGCCATCAGTGGGATACAGGGGGCTGCCGAGCAGTACTTC. This codes for CAISGIQGAAEQYF.

This chain connects TRBV18 to TRBJ1-1; D ambiguous. In germline, CDR1 is KGHSH, CDR2 LQKENI. Trimming cost V 2 bases and J 5 bases, with 15 bases left between them. CDR3 length equals 15 residues. CDR3 in DNA: TGTGCCAGCTCACCATCAAGAGGCGAGAAAACTGAAGCTTTCTTT. This translates into CASSPSRGEKTEAFF.

The chain employs TRBV5-4 and TRBJ2-5; 7 positions agree with TRBD1. The trim removed 3 bases at V and 5 bases at J, leaving 4 bases unmatched. Germline lookup yields CDR1 SGHNT and CDR2 YYREEE (reference sequence). The length of the CDR3 is 13 residues. CDR3 region: CASSSQGTETQYF. In nucleotides, the CDR3 is TGTGCCAGCAGCTCACAGGGGACGGAGACCCAGTACTTC.

The chain employs TRBV5-1 and TRBJ2-7; 8 bases line up with TRBD2. Germline-derived CDR1 and CDR2 are SGHRS and YFSETQ. V lost 4 bases and J lost 4; bases outside the gene matches: 10. CDR3 size: 15 residues. The chain's CDR3 is CASSIFSGTPYEQYF. The DNA of the CDR3 is TGCGCCAGCAGCATTTTTAGCGGGACCCCTTACGAGCAGTACTTC.

A single count supports this clone. The chain couples TRBV6-6 to TRBJ1-2, with D possibly matching TRBD1 (5 bases). This CDR3 spans 13 amino acids. The V gene lost 6 bases and the J gene lost 0 bases, with 8 bases spanning the gap. Germline V lookup: CDR1 MNHNY, CDR2 SVGAGI (reference sequence). The CDR3 DNA is TGTGCCAGCAGGGACACTACTAACTATGGCTACACCTTC. Translating it yields CASRDTTNYGYTF.

This sequence joins TRBV27 and TRBJ2-7; D gene ambiguous. The CDR3 contains 14 residues. Trimming pared 3 bases from V and 2 bases from J, leaving 11 bases between. Germline V gives CDR1 MNHEY, CDR2 SMNVEV (reference sequence). CDR3 bases: TGTGCCAGCAGTTTTTCCGCCGTGACCTACGAGCAGTACTTC. The encoded protein is CASSFSAVTYEQYF.

The chain recombines TRBV28 with TRBJ2-7, with 8 bases aligning to TRBD2. This CDR3 region has 16 residues. CDR1 is MDHEN and CDR2 is SYDVKM in the germline V gene. The junction had 10 bases not matched to a gene; V was cut back by 6 bases and J by 0 bases. The CDR3 reads CASRTFSGAISYEQYF. The CDR3 coding sequence is TGTGCCAGCAGGACCTTTAGCGGGGCTATCTCCTACGAGCAGTACTTC.

The CDR3 nucleotides read TGTGCCAGCAGCTTAGAACTCCATTCTGGGGCCAACGTCCTGACTTTC. Translation gives CASSLELHSGANVLTF. This sequence joins TRBV7-6 and TRBJ2-6; no clear D. The length of the CDR3 is 16 residues. Trimming stripped 1 base from V and 1 base from J, with 8 bases between. Germline-derived CDR1 and CDR2 are SGHVS and FNYEAQ.

The gene calls are TRBV5-1 and TRBJ1-3; D may be TRBD1 (6 bases). The CDR3 is 16 residues long. Germline values: CDR1 SGHRS, CDR2 YFSETQ. The V and J ends lost 4 bases and 0 bases respectively, with 14 bases between them. CDR3 in amino acids: CASSRRTASSGNTIYF. The CDR3 nucleotides read TGCGCCAGCAGCCGACGGACAGCAAGCTCTGGAAACACCATATATTTT.

By share, this clone counts as medium-sized. This chain joins TRBV5-4 and TRBJ2-7; 8 nucleotides agree with TRBD2. This CDR3 region has 14 residues. V lost 2 bases, J lost 6 bases, and 7 bases stayed unmatched. Germline-derived CDR1 and CDR2 are SGHNT and YYREEE (reference sequence). CDR3 region: CASSFGGAWAEQYF. In DNA form, the CDR3 reads TGTGCCAGCAGCTTCGGGGGGGCCTGGGCCGAGCAGTACTTC.

Concerning this clone itself: One junction end disagrees with the germline gene, perhaps due to a read error. The chain has TRBV7-8 and TRBJ1-1; D uncertain. Germline-derived CDR1 and CDR2 are SGHVS and FQNEAQ. There are 16 residues in the CDR3. CDR3 protein: CASTLRVGRMNTEAFF. The CDR3 region has the DNA TGTGCCAGCACCTTAAGAGTCGGACGGATGAACACTGAAGCTTTCTTT.